These 10 T cell receptor beta chains were sequenced from one sample in a study of OX40 agonist ivuxolimab in advanced cancers. Data came from immunoSEQ multiplex PCR; TCRdb stores just in-frame clones and leaves some out. In the table there are around 14,000 clones, about 80% of which are singletons. Source: CD4+ or CD8+ T cells sorted from blood, taken in a trial of the OX40 agonist ivuxolimab. The source of these receptors is an adult with an advanced solid tumor such as melanoma, head and neck, liver or kidney cancer.

A single count supports this clone. J is TRBJ2-7 and V is TRBV7-8; D unresolved. There are 12 residues in the CDR3. CDR1 and CDR2 (germline): SGHVS, FQNEAQ. Trimming removed 5 bases from V and 6 bases from J, with 11 bases in between. The CDR3: CASSPMDPEQYF. CDR3 bases: TGTGCCAGCAGCCCCATGGACCCCGAGCAGTACTTC.

The chain links TRBV15 to TRBJ2-5, with D possibly TRBD1 on 6 matching bases. V was clipped by 3 bases and J by 5 bases, with 16 bases between them. Germline CDR1 and CDR2: LNHNV and YYDKDF (reference sequence). CDR3 length equals 15 residues. The DNA of the CDR3 is TGTGCCACCAGCAGGGGACACGAGCGGTGGGAGACCCAGTACTTC. It yields the protein CATSRGHERWETQYF.

This chain connects TRBV9 to TRBJ2-3; D gene uncertain. V was pared by 3 bases and J by 2 bases, with 13 bases between. The CDR3 runs to 15 residues. Germline values: CDR1 SGDLS, CDR2 YYNGEE. CDR3 sequence: CASSAIATPTDTQYF. The CDR3 DNA reads as TGTGCCAGCAGCGCCATCGCGACTCCCACAGATACGCAGTATTTT.

Only a few counts were recorded for this clone. The V and J genes are TRBV19 and TRBJ1-5; D ambiguous. Germline V lookup: CDR1 LNHDA, CDR2 SQIVND (reference sequence). The CDR3 covers 13 residues. Trimming left V 3 bases short and J 6 bases short, with 9 bases between. CDR3: CASSIAGSQPQHF. CDR3 nucleotide sequence: TGTGCCAGTAGTATCGCGGGGAGTCAGCCCCAGCATTTT. Filled out from reference TRBV19 and TRBJ1-5, the complete variable domain reads DGGITQSPKYLFRKEGQNVTLSCEQNLNHDAMYWYRQDPGQGLRLIYYSQIVNDFQKGDIAEGYSVSREKKESFPLTVTSAQKNPTAFYLCASSIAGSQPQHFGDGTRLSIL.

The J gene is TRBJ2-3, the V gene TRBV28; unclear D gene. The CDR3 consists of 12 residues. V was shortened by 2 bases and J by 5 bases, with 5 bases between the two germline ends. Germline values: CDR1 MDHEN, CDR2 SYDVKM. The CDR3 sequence is CASSLIRDTQYF. The CDR3 coding sequence is TGTGCCAGCAGTTTAATTAGAGATACGCAGTATTTT.

This clone was counted between two and nine times. The J gene is TRBJ1-1, the V gene TRBV5-4; D unclear. The CDR3 extends over 19 amino acids. Between the trimmed V and J ends, which lost 10 bases and 6 bases, there was a span of 37 bases. Looked up from germline, CDR1 is SGHNT and CDR2 is YYREEE (reference sequence). In DNA form, the CDR3 reads TGTGCCCCCGTCAGCATAGAAAGGACTGGTTTCCAGAACATCGCTGAAGCTTTCTTT. Protein product: CAPVSIERTGFQNIAEAFF.

The V gene is TRBV4-1, the J gene TRBJ2-5; D possibly corresponds to TRBD1 (6 bases). The V end lost 4 bases, the J end lost 0 bases, and 12 bases lay between the germline ends. This CDR3 contains 15 residues. Germline assignment: CDR1 MGHRA and CDR2 YSYEKL. The CDR3 DNA reads TGCGCCAGCAGCCTGACTGACAGGAACCAAGAGACCCAGTACTTC. This gives the protein CASSLTDRNQETQYF.

This chain links TRBV7-9 with TRBJ2-2; 8 nucleotides line up with TRBD1. There are 15 residues in the CDR3. CDR1 and CDR2 (germline): SEHNR, FQNEAQ (reference sequence). V shed 2 bases, J shed 3 bases, and the junction held 2 bases outside the gene matches. CDR3 in DNA: TGTGCCAGCAGCTTAAAGACAGGGGACACCGGGGAGCTGTTTTTT. Translation gives CASSLKTGDTGELFF.

The V gene is TRBV9, the J gene TRBJ1-5; D uncertain. This CDR3 contains 15 residues. Germline CDR1 SGDLS, CDR2 YYNGEE. Trimming removed 3 bases from V and 0 bases from J, with 10 bases in between. The DNA for the CDR3 is TGTGCCAGCAGCGCCCATCCAGATAGCAATCAGCCCCAGCATTTT. This translates into CASSAHPDSNQPQHF.

The rearrangement links TRBV27 to TRBJ2-7, with D possibly TRBD1 on 5 matching bases. V lost 1 base, J lost 1 base, and 11 bases lay in between. CDR1 is MNHEY and CDR2 is SMNVEV in the germline V gene (reference sequence). CDR3 size: 15 residues. CDR3 residues: CASSLYRTSSYEQYF. As DNA, the CDR3 is TGTGCCAGCAGTTTATATCGGACATCGTCCTACGAGCAGTACTTC.